Listed here are 32 T cell receptor beta chains from one sample, sequenced in a study of CD8+CD57+ T cells in acquired aplastic anemia. Genomic DNA served as template for TCR beta VDJ and CDR3 profiling. TCRdb reprocessed the reads with MiXCR, giving one entry per CDR3 protein. The sample records under 200,000 distinct CDR3 sequences, approximately 44% being singletons. The sample comprised sorted CD4+, CD8+, or CD8+CD57+ T cells (not recorded which) from PBMCs. These receptors were collected from a human donor in good health.

This clonotype was recorded at least ten times. The genes are TRBV19 and TRBJ1-2; no clear D. This CDR3 region has 14 residues. The germline V gene has CDR1 LNHDA and CDR2 SQIVND (reference sequence). The ends were cut back, 0 bases at V and 8 bases at J, with 13 bases in the middle. The CDR3 loop reads CASSIDFGLLGYTF. The CDR3 DNA reads as TGTGCCAGTAGTATAGACTTCGGCCTTTTGGGCTACACCTTC.

The CDR3 nucleotides are TGCGCCAGCAGCCACGACCGCCGGGACGGGGATCATTCACCCCTCCACTTT. It is translated as CASSHDRRDGDHSPLHF. The V call is TRBV4-1, the J call TRBJ1-6; D may be TRBD1 (5 bases). The V and J ends lost 3 bases and 8 bases respectively, with 20 bases between them. This CDR3 has 17 amino acids. The germline V gene has CDR1 MGHRA and CDR2 YSYEKL.

This clonotype has more than one count but fewer than ten. The gene calls are TRBV28 and TRBJ2-6; 7 nucleotides agree with TRBD1. With 5 bases clipped from V and 0 bases from J, the junction kept 4 bases outside the gene matches. Germline V gene sequence: CDR1 MDHEN, CDR2 SYDVKM. The CDR3 is 16 residues long. CDR3 in amino acids: CASSQGVSSGANVLTF. Here the CDR3 DNA reads TGTGCCAGCAGTCAGGGGGTCAGCTCTGGGGCCAACGTCCTGACTTTC.

This clonotype was observed once. This chain joins TRBV11-1 and TRBJ2-3, with 9 nucleotides matching TRBD1. Germline-derived CDR1 and CDR2 are SGHAT and FQDESV (reference sequence). The CDR3 is made up of 15 amino acids. Germline trimming cut 8 bases from V and 6 bases from J; bases unmatched to any gene: 12. For the CDR3, the DNA is TGTGCCAGCCAGGGGCTAACAGGGGGCGCGGATACGCAGTATTTT. Its protein is CASQGLTGGADTQYF. Full variable domain (remainder filled in from reference TRBV11-1 and TRBJ2-3): EAEVAQSPRYKITEKSQAVAFWCDPISGHATLYWYRQILGQGPELLVQFQDESVVDDSQLPKDRFSAERLKGVDSTLKIQPAELGDSAMYLCASQGLTGGADTQYFGPGTRLTVL.

This sequence joins TRBV9 and TRBJ2-3, with D tentatively TRBD2 (6 bases). From germline, CDR1 is SGDLS and CDR2 YYNGEE. The CDR3 extends over 18 amino acids. V was clipped by 1 base and J by 0 bases, with 18 bases between them. CDR3 bases: TGTGCCAGCAGCGTATCGGTCGTTGGGGCGGGGAGCACAGATACGCAGTATTTT. Its translation: CASSVSVVGAGSTDTQYF. Full variable domain (missing parts from reference TRBV9 and TRBJ2-3): DSGVTQTPKHLITATGQRVTLRCSPRSGDLSVYWYQQSLDQGLQFLIQYYNGEERAKGNILERFSAQQFPDLHSELNLSSLELGDSALYFCASSVSVVGAGSTDTQYFGPGTRLTVL.

The chain joins TRBV19 to TRBJ2-3; no clear D gene. V lost 3 bases and J 3 bases, leaving 16 bases between the germline ends. CDR1 and CDR2 (germline): LNHDA, SQIVND (reference sequence). The CDR3 has 16 residues. The CDR3 DNA reads as TGTGCCAGTAGTATCGGCAGGTTAATAGGGACAGATACGCAGTATTTT. It is translated as CASSIGRLIGTDTQYF.

Remarks on this clonotype: The conserved closing phenylalanine or tryptophan is absent in this CDR3, likely reflecting a read error. V and J are TRBV7-3 and TRBJ2-3; no clear D gene. The ends were cut back, 5 bases at V and 0 bases at J, with 9 bases in the middle. CDR1 and CDR2 from the germline V gene are SGHTA and FQGTGA. The CDR3 is 14 amino acids. The CDR3 DNA follows: TGTGCCAGCAGCCGACGGGCTAGCACAGATACGCAGTATCTG. Translating gives CASSRRASTDTQYL.

Only one count was recorded for this clonotype. The genes are TRBV24-1 and TRBJ2-3; no clear D gene. V was shortened by 6 bases and J by 2 bases, with 5 bases between the two germline ends. The germline gives CDR1 KGHDR, CDR2 SFDVKD. This CDR3 spans 12 amino acids. This chain's CDR3 is CATSSATDTQYF. The DNA for the CDR3 is TGTGCCACCAGTTCGGCCACAGATACGCAGTATTTT.

Ten or more counts support this clonotype. The rearrangement joins TRBV12-3 or TRBV12-4 to TRBJ2-3; 9 nucleotides line up with TRBD2. CDR3 size: 15 residues. V was pared by 6 bases and J by 6 bases, with 10 bases of the junction left unmatched. The CDR3: CASRSEAGGLDTQYF. The CDR3 nucleotides are TGTGCCAGCAGATCCGAGGCGGGAGGGCTCGATACGCAGTATTTT.

This clonotype was counted between two and nine times. J is TRBJ2-5 and V is TRBV28, with D possibly being TRBD1 (7 bases). The CDR3 runs 14 residues. Trimming stripped 2 bases from V and 3 bases from J, with 10 bases between. Germline V gene sequence: CDR1 MDHEN, CDR2 SYDVKM. CDR3 amino acids: CASSLGGGEETQYF. The CDR3 region has the DNA TGTGCCAGCAGTTTAGGAGGGGGCGAAGAGACCCAGTACTTC.

The J gene is TRBJ2-1, the V gene TRBV10-3; no firm D call. Germline CDR1 ENHRY, CDR2 SYGVKD. CDR3 length equals 12 residues. Trimming took off 6 bases at V and 7 bases at J, with 10 bases between the two ends. The CDR3 is CAISPRYNEQFF. The DNA of the CDR3 is TGTGCCATCAGCCCTAGGTATAATGAGCAGTTCTTC.

A note on this clonotype: This may come from a read error, since a much larger clone is one base off. The chain recombines TRBV10-3 with TRBJ2-1; 14 bases align to TRBD2. The V gene end was trimmed by 10 bases and the J gene end by 9 bases; junction bases not matched to a gene: 8. The CDR3 runs 14 residues. CDR1 and CDR2 (germline): ENHRY, SYGVKD. The CDR3 DNA sequence: TGTGCCAGCGGTACTGGACTAGCGGGGGGTGAGCAGTTCTTC. As protein: CASGTGLAGGEQFF.

The rearrangement links TRBV10-3 to TRBJ2-4; 13 bases map to TRBD2. The junction had 2 bases not matched to a gene; V was cut back by 4 bases and J by 5 bases. The CDR3 is 15 amino acids. Germline-derived CDR1 and CDR2 are ENHRY and SYGVKD. CDR3 sequence (DNA): TGTGCCATCAGTGGGACTAGCGGGAGTCAAAACATTCAGTACTTC. Its translation is CAISGTSGSQNIQYF.

With respect to this clonotype: Given a much more abundant clone one base away, this may be a read error. The missing conserved phenylalanine or tryptophan at the end of this CDR3 makes a read error likely. The gene calls are TRBV5-1 and TRBJ1-5; D call uncertain. V lost 1 base and J lost 1, with 9 bases in between. This CDR3 is 15 amino acids long. Germline V lookup: CDR1 SGHRS, CDR2 YFSETQ. The CDR3 coding sequence is TGCGCCAGCAGCTTGTACGGGGAAAGCAATCAGCCCCAGCATTAT. It translates to CASSLYGESNQPQHY.

This clonotype was found many times. The chain has TRBV11-2 and TRBJ2-3; D is unclear. This CDR3 is built from 14 residues. With 5 bases removed from V and 2 bases from J, the gap between germline ends came to 11 bases. Per germline, CDR1 SGHAT and CDR2 FQNNGV. CDR3 DNA: TGTGCCAGCAGCCCCGAGCCGTACACAGATACGCAGTATTTT. This translates into CASSPEPYTDTQYF.

This clonotype was seen many times. This chain joins TRBV7-2 and TRBJ1-2, with TRBD1 as a possible D gene (5 bases). V was trimmed by 0 bases and J by 7 bases, leaving 12 bases between them. The V gene's germline CDR1 is SGHTA and CDR2 FQGNSA. The CDR3 has 14 residues. CDR3 amino acids: CASSLAGRGGGYTF. The CDR3 DNA reads as TGTGCCAGCAGCTTAGCGGGTCGGGGCGGTGGCTACACCTTC.

The chain joins TRBV7-9 to TRBJ2-7; D unclear. The CDR3 covers 13 residues. V lost 0 bases and J 5 bases, leaving 8 bases between the germline ends. Germline V CDR1 and CDR2: SEHNR, FQNEAQ (reference sequence). CDR3 loop: CASSLASSDEQYF. The CDR3 DNA is TGTGCCAGCAGCTTAGCCTCGAGCGACGAGCAGTACTTC.

This clonotype was recorded at least ten times. V and J are TRBV19 and TRBJ2-6, with TRBD1 matching 9 bases. Germline V gene data show CDR1 as LNHDA and CDR2 as SQIVND (reference sequence). The CDR3 covers 18 residues. Germline trimming cut 2 bases from V and 0 bases from J; bases unmatched to any gene: 5. CDR3 sequence: CASSIRQGVSSGANVLTF. The CDR3, as DNA: TGTGCCAGTAGTATAAGACAGGGGGTGAGCTCTGGGGCCAACGTCCTGACTTTC.

This clonotype showed up just a few times. A much larger clone lies a single base off, so this may be a read error. The rearrangement joins TRBV9 to TRBJ2-2; weak D call: TRBD1 (6 bases). Trimming stripped 3 bases from V and 7 bases from J, with 10 bases between. There are 13 residues in the CDR3. Germline assignment: CDR1 SGDLS and CDR2 YYNGEE. Here the CDR3 reads CASSDRAIGELFF. In DNA form, the CDR3 reads TGTGCCAGCAGCGACAGGGCCATCGGGGAGCTGTTTTTT. The complete variable domain, with remaining parts taken from reference TRBV9 and TRBJ2-2, reads DSGVTQTPKHLITATGQRVTLRCSPRSGDLSVYWYQQSLDQGLQFLIQYYNGEERAKGNILERFSAQQFPDLHSELNLSSLELGDSALYFCASSDRAIGELFFGEGSRLTVL.

The chain recombines TRBV5-1 with TRBJ2-2, with 10 bases fitting TRBD1. This CDR3 spans 16 amino acids. Germline CDR1 and CDR2: SGHRS and YFSETQ. V shed 4 bases, J shed 0 bases, and the junction held 3 bases outside the gene matches. The CDR3 nucleotides are TGCGCCAGCAGCGTCGGGACAGGGGCGAACACCGGGGAGCTGTTTTTT. Protein: CASSVGTGANTGELFF.

This clonotype appeared a few times. The V and J genes are TRBV20-1 and TRBJ2-5, with TRBD2 matching 12 bases. Losses at the gene ends were 6 bases for V and 2 bases for J; bases not matched to a gene: 7. The CDR3 extends over 15 amino acids. CDR1 and CDR2 (germline): DFQATT, SNEGSKA (reference sequence). For the CDR3, the DNA is TGCAGTGCCCAGACTAGCGGGAGCATTCAAGAGACCCAGTACTTC. This encodes CSAQTSGSIQETQYF.

This clonotype was seen once. CDR3 in amino acids: CAGNTGVNSPLHF. The CDR3 DNA is TGTGCCGGGAATACAGGGGTAAATTCACCCCTCCACTTT. This chain uses TRBV28 with TRBJ1-6; TRBD1 matches 7 bases. Per germline, CDR1 MDHEN and CDR2 SYDVKM. J gave up 7 bases and V 11 bases, and 8 bases lay outside the gene matches. The CDR3 covers 13 residues.

The genes are TRBV15 and TRBJ2-1, with D possibly TRBD2 on 6 matching bases. Trimming pared 11 bases from V and 0 bases from J, leaving 23 bases between. Germline V CDR1 and CDR2: LNHNV, YYDKDF (reference sequence). The CDR3 spans 17 residues. This CDR3 reads CAVSISGLRDSYNEQFF. DNA of the CDR3: TGTGCCGTCAGCATCTCGGGTCTGCGGGACTCCTACAATGAGCAGTTCTTC.

This clonotype was counted at least ten times. The chain has TRBV5-1 and TRBJ2-3; a possible D gene is TRBD1 (6 bases). The germline V gene has CDR1 SGHRS and CDR2 YFSETQ. V shed 4 bases and J shed 6 bases, with 15 bases lying between them. The CDR3 has 14 amino acids. The CDR3 DNA is TGCGCCAGCAGCGTGAAATCAGGGGAGGATACGCAGTATTTT. This sequence encodes CASSVKSGEDTQYF.

The V and J genes are TRBV7-2 and TRBJ1-1; 9 positions match TRBD1. Per the germline V gene, CDR1 is SGHTA and CDR2 is FQGNSA. V lost 7 bases, J lost 8 bases, and 8 bases stayed unmatched. The CDR3 is made up of 13 amino acids. The CDR3 protein is CASNWGQGSEAFF. The DNA of the CDR3 is TGTGCCAGCAACTGGGGACAGGGTTCCGAAGCTTTCTTT.

In its sample, this clonotype was seen once. One end of the junction is discordant with germline, which a read error may explain. The chain joins TRBV20-1 to TRBJ2-7; 13 nucleotides agree with TRBD2. The CDR3 extends over 16 amino acids. Germline V lookup: CDR1 DFQATT, CDR2 SNEGSKA (reference sequence). In DNA, the CDR3 is TGCAGGGCTAGAGATGGGACTAGCGGGATAGTCGGCGAGCAGTACTTC. It codes for CRARDGTSGIVGEQYF.

The CDR3 DNA is TGTGCCAGCAGTGAATATTCGACGGACCGTGAAGCTTTCTTT. This translates into CASSEYSTDREAFF. V and J are TRBV25-1 and TRBJ1-1, with no clear D. Germline V gives CDR1 MGHDK, CDR2 SYGVNS. Trimming removed 0 bases from V and 7 bases from J, with 12 bases in between. This CDR3 contains 14 residues. Full variable domain (missing parts from reference TRBV25-1 and TRBJ1-1): EADIYQTPRYLVIGTGKKITLECSQTMGHDKMYWYQQDPGMELHLIHYSYGVNSTEKGDLSSESTVSRIRTEHFPLTLESARPSHTSQYLCASSEYSTDREAFFGQGTRLTVV.

This clonotype was counted once. The chain carries TRBV4-3 and TRBJ2-1, with D possibly matching TRBD2 (6 bases). The CDR3 covers 13 residues. CDR1 LGHNA and CDR2 YSLEER come from the germline V gene. V dropped 0 bases and J dropped 7 bases, with 7 bases sitting between them. CDR3 bases: TGCGCCAGCAGCCAAGAAGGGAGGAATGAGCAGTTCTTC. As protein: CASSQEGRNEQFF.

This clonotype was counted at least ten times. V is TRBV7-8 and J is TRBJ1-1; D is possibly TRBD1 (6 bases). The CDR3 sequence is 15 residues long. The ends were cut back, 1 base at V and 1 base at J, with 10 bases in the middle. The germline V gene has CDR1 SGHVS and CDR2 FQNEAQ. CDR3 bases: TGTGCCAGCAGCTTAGGGTCGACAGGGAACACTGAAGCTTTCTTT. Translation: CASSLGSTGNTEAFF.

The chain couples TRBV4-2 to TRBJ2-1; possible D gene TRBD2, 5 bases. The germline gives CDR1 LGHNA, CDR2 YNFKEQ. This CDR3 has 18 residues. Trimming removed 5 bases from V and 6 bases from J, with 26 bases in between. The CDR3 loop reads CASSGRLVGTERGNEQFF. The CDR3 region has the DNA TGTGCCAGCAGCGGACGGTTAGTGGGTACCGAACGGGGCAATGAGCAGTTCTTC.

The genes are TRBV10-3 and TRBJ2-5; 9 bases line up with TRBD1. The CDR3 spans 16 residues. From germline, CDR1 is ENHRY and CDR2 SYGVKD. V lost 0 bases to trimming and J lost 5 bases; unmatched junction nucleotides: 7. The CDR3 region is CAISESPGQGSETQYF. The CDR3 DNA sequence: TGTGCCATCAGTGAGTCCCCAGGACAGGGGTCGGAGACCCAGTACTTC.

As DNA, the CDR3 is TGCGCCAGCAGTTACTCCCCCCTAAGCACAGATACGCAGTATTTT. This sequence encodes CASSYSPLSTDTQYF. The chain couples TRBV10-1 to TRBJ2-3; D remains unclear. The V and J ends lost 5 bases and 0 bases respectively, with 12 bases between them. The germline V gene has CDR1 WNHNN and CDR2 SYGVQD (reference sequence). The CDR3 sequence is 15 residues long.